This is a list of T cell receptor beta chains from one sample in a study of blood T cell repertoires in COVID-19. Using immunoSEQ multiplex PCR, the repertoire was profiled, and TCRdb retains in-frame clones only, with some absent. The sample consists of 130,000 or so clones, over 70% of them appearing once. The sequenced material came from peripheral blood. The origin of the receptors is a man aged 60 to 75 with active or convalescent COVID-19. Both conserved end residues are part of each CDR3. Fields, in order: CDR3 DNA, CDR3 protein, J gene, D gene, V gene, clone size. A D gene is named only where the DNA matches it firmly. Clone size is stated in some rows and not others, as once, few, many or a class when expanded.

DNA: TGTGCCAGCAGCCCAGCACAGGGAAAGGAGCAGTACTTC
CDR3: CASSPAQGKEQYF
J: TRBJ2-7
D: NA
V: TRBV12-3/TRBV12-4
size: few

DNA: TGTGCCAGCAGTTTAGCCGGGAATCAGCCCCAGCATTTT
CDR3: CASSLAGNQPQHF
J: TRBJ1-5
D: NA
V: TRBV12-3/TRBV12-4
size: NA

DNA: TGTGCCAGCAGCGCCGACTACTATAACGCCGGGGAGCTGTTTTTT
CDR3: CASSADYYNAGELFF
J: TRBJ2-2
D: NA
V: TRBV9
size: many

DNA: TGTGCCAGCAGCTTAAAGGAGAAAGCCTACGAGCAGTACTTC
CDR3: CASSLKEKAYEQYF
J: TRBJ2-7
D: NA
V: TRBV13
size: NA

DNA: TGTGCCAGCAGCCCACAAACTAGCCGAAACACCGGGGAGCTGTTTTTT
CDR3: CASSPQTSRNTGELFF
J: TRBJ2-2
D: NA
V: TRBV7-8
size: NA

DNA: TGTGCCAGTACCCGGACAGGACTCGATCTGGCTGAAGCTTTCTTT
CDR3: CASTRTGLDLAEAFF
J: TRBJ1-1
D: TRBD1
V: TRBV19
size: NA

DNA: TGCGCCAGCAGCGTTCAGGGGACAGGGGTAGAGACCCAGTACTTC
CDR3: CASSVQGTGVETQYF
J: TRBJ2-5
D: TRBD1
V: TRBV5-1
size: NA

DNA: TGTGCCAGTAGCAGGCGGGTCTCCCTCGAGCAGTACTTC
CDR3: CASSRRVSLEQYF
J: TRBJ2-7
D: NA
V: TRBV19
size: once

DNA: TGTGCCAGCTCTCCATACACAGATACGCAGTATTTT
CDR3: CASSPYTDTQYF
J: TRBJ2-3
D: NA
V: TRBV18
size: NA

DNA: TGTGCCAGCAGTGGTCCAGGGATCTACGAGCAGTACTTC
CDR3: CASSGPGIYEQYF
J: TRBJ2-7
D: NA
V: TRBV6-2/TRBV6-3
size: NA

DNA: TGTGCCAGCAGCTTCACTAGCGGGGGGGGCAATGAGCAGTTCTTC
CDR3: CASSFTSGGGNEQFF
J: TRBJ2-1
D: TRBD2
V: TRBV5-4
size: NA

DNA: TGTGCCAGCAGCCGAGGACTAGCGGGTAATTACACCGGGGAGCTGTTTTTT
CDR3: CASSRGLAGNYTGELFF
J: TRBJ2-2
D: TRBD2
V: TRBV3-1/TRBV3-2
size: NA

DNA: TGTGCCTGGAGTGTACAGGAGACCCAGTACTTC
CDR3: CAWSVQETQYF
J: TRBJ2-5
D: NA
V: TRBV30
size: NA

DNA: TGTGCCAGCAGTTCCCGGGGGTTGTCAGCTTTCTTT
CDR3: CASSSRGLSAFF
J: TRBJ1-1
D: NA
V: TRBV27
size: NA

DNA: TGTGCCAGCAGCTTAGACGATACTAGCGGAGGGTACTTC
CDR3: CASSLDDTSGGYF
J: TRBJ2-7
D: TRBD2
V: TRBV7-9
size: few

DNA: TGTGCCAGCAGCTTAGACGGACAGGGAGGAGAAAAACTGTTTTTT
CDR3: CASSLDGQGGEKLFF
J: TRBJ1-4
D: TRBD1
V: TRBV7-9
size: NA

DNA: TGTGCCAGCAGTTCAGGGGGCGGGAACACTGAAGCTTTCTTT
CDR3: CASSSGGGNTEAFF
J: TRBJ1-1
D: TRBD1
V: TRBV28
size: NA

DNA: TGTGCCAGCAGTCTCCACCGGGACATGAGCTCCTACAATGAGCAGTTCTTC
CDR3: CASSLHRDMSSYNEQFF
J: TRBJ2-1
D: NA
V: TRBV3-1/TRBV3-2
size: NA

DNA: TGTGCCAGCAGTTTATTAGCTAGCGGGAAATCTGGGGCCAACGTCCTGACTTTC
CDR3: CASSLLASGKSGANVLTF
J: TRBJ2-6
D: TRBD2
V: TRBV27
size: NA

DNA: TGCGCCAGCAGCCCCCGGGCCCGGGGATCCGAGCAGTACTTC
CDR3: CASSPRARGSEQYF
J: TRBJ2-7
D: NA
V: TRBV4-1
size: NA

DNA: TGTGCCAGCTCACCCGTTCTGAACACCGGGGAGCTGTTTTTT
CDR3: CASSPVLNTGELFF
J: TRBJ2-2
D: NA
V: TRBV18
size: NA

DNA: TGTGCCAGCAGTGAAGCGTTACCCGGGGAGCTGTTTTTT
CDR3: CASSEALPGELFF
J: TRBJ2-2
D: NA
V: TRBV25-1
size: NA

DNA: TGTGCCAGCAGCAAAGCGCAGGGGGCTCACATGGAGTTCTTC
CDR3: CASSKAQGAHMEFF
J: TRBJ2-7
D: NA
V: TRBV21-1
size: NA

DNA: TGTGCCTGGAGTGTTAGGACTAGCCCCTACAATGAGCAGTTCTTC
CDR3: CAWSVRTSPYNEQFF
J: TRBJ2-1
D: TRBD2
V: TRBV30
size: NA

DNA: TGTGCCAGTAGTAGGGGAGCGCCCGGGACTGAAGCTTTCTTT
CDR3: CASSRGAPGTEAFF
J: TRBJ1-1
D: NA
V: TRBV19
size: NA

DNA: TGTGCCTGGAGTTTAGGGGGCTCGTCTGGCTACACCTTC
CDR3: CAWSLGGSSGYTF
J: TRBJ1-2
D: TRBD1
V: TRBV30
size: NA

DNA: TGTGCCAGCAGTTACTCGGGGGGAGTAGACATTCAGTACTTC
CDR3: CASSYSGGVDIQYF
J: TRBJ2-4
D: NA
V: TRBV6-5
size: NA

DNA: TGTGCCAGCAGCCAAGGACTGGGGCAGGGGGGAAACACCATATATTTT
CDR3: CASSQGLGQGGNTIYF
J: TRBJ1-3
D: NA
V: TRBV3-1/TRBV3-2
size: few

DNA: TGTGCCAGCGGATACCAGGGTGGTGAAAAACTGTTTTTT
CDR3: CASGYQGGEKLFF
J: TRBJ1-4
D: NA
V: TRBV6-6
size: once

DNA: TGTGCCAGCAGTCCCCACCAACAGGGGGCAGATGGCTACACCTTC
CDR3: CASSPHQQGADGYTF
J: TRBJ1-2
D: TRBD1
V: TRBV6-5
size: once

DNA: TGTGCCAGCAGTTTACCGGGACAACGAGAGCAGTACTTC
CDR3: CASSLPGQREQYF
J: TRBJ2-7
D: NA
V: TRBV25-1
size: NA

DNA: TGTGCCAGCAGTTTATCAGGGAACACTGAAGCTTTCTTT
CDR3: CASSLSGNTEAFF
J: TRBJ1-1
D: NA
V: TRBV12-3/TRBV12-4
size: NA

DNA: TGTGCCAGCAGGAACCAGGGGGCCGTAAGGGAAAAACTGTTTTTT
CDR3: CASRNQGAVREKLFF
J: TRBJ1-4
D: TRBD1
V: TRBV6-6
size: NA

DNA: TGTGCCAGCAGTTTGTCGATCAGGGAGCAGTTCTTC
CDR3: CASSLSIREQFF
J: TRBJ2-1
D: NA
V: TRBV28
size: once

DNA: TGTGCCAGCAGGGGGCGCAGGATCATAGGCGGCTACACCTTC
CDR3: CASRGRRIIGGYTF
J: TRBJ1-2
D: NA
V: TRBV5-6
size: once

DNA: TGTGCCAGCAGCTTAAAGACAAGGGAGATGAATAGCAATCAGCCCCAGCATTTT
CDR3: CASSLKTREMNSNQPQHF
J: TRBJ1-5
D: NA
V: TRBV11-3
size: NA

DNA: TGTGCCAGCAGCTTAAGCGGGGGAGAGGCCTACGAGCAGTACTTC
CDR3: CASSLSGGEAYEQYF
J: TRBJ2-7
D: TRBD2
V: TRBV7-3
size: NA

DNA: TGTGCCAGCAGCCAAGGGCGGGCTGAAGCTTTCTTT
CDR3: CASSQGRAEAFF
J: TRBJ1-1
D: NA
V: TRBV4-2
size: NA

DNA: TGTGCCAGCATAGAGGGACAAAACGGGGAGCAGTACTTC
CDR3: CASIEGQNGEQYF
J: TRBJ2-7
D: NA
V: TRBV6-5
size: NA

DNA: TGTGCCAGCAGTGGGGGACAGCGCCCCTCTGGAAACACCATATATTTT
CDR3: CASSGGQRPSGNTIYF
J: TRBJ1-3
D: TRBD1
V: TRBV2
size: NA

DNA: TGTGCCAGCAGCTTATCTAGCGGGAGCCACAATGAGCAGTTCTTC
CDR3: CASSLSSGSHNEQFF
J: TRBJ2-1
D: TRBD2
V: TRBV7-2
size: NA